This record covers a single TCR beta chain. Its antigen is currently unknown. The data originate from a study of beta chain features in type 1 diabetes. Study-level findings and limits: Moderate but significant shortening of TCRB CDR3s was recorded in all four CD4+ subsets from Type 1 diabetes patients.

This CDR3 has 12 amino acids. Per germline, CDR1 SGHNT and CDR2 YENEEA. V lost 3 bases and J lost 4, with 6 bases in between. The entirety of the isolated RNA underwent reverse transcription, so expressed TCRB transcripts were sequenced. TCRdb keeps only in-frame clones here, not all; method: immunoSEQ multiplex PCR. This sample has about 340,000 clones, with 13% found just once. The chain recombines TRBV11-3 with TRBJ1-1; D unresolved. The clonotype comes from a woman younger than 30 with type 1 diabetes. The specimen sequenced was naive CD4+ T cells from blood. The CDR3 loop is CASSFSGTEAFF. As DNA, the CDR3 is TGTGCCAGCAGCTTTTCAGGCACTGAAGCTTTCTTT.